This T cell receptor beta chain was found in a study of metastatic and nonmetastatic thyroid tumors. Study-level results: A significant increase in TCR beta diversity was reportedly seen in malignant thyroid tumors relative to benign nodules, in blood and tumor.

In its sample, this clone was seen many times. What it binds is unknown. Before thyroid surgery, none of the patients had received any treatment. This CDR3 has 15 amino acids. CDR1 and CDR2 from the germline V gene are SGHRS and YFSETQ. V was pared by 1 base and J by 6 bases, with 16 bases between. Original processing notes: Clinicopathological groups differed in CDR3, with these differences serving to build a distant-metastasis classifier for papillary thyroid cancer. Through MiXCR, TCRdb re-clonotyped the PCR reads. The V and J calls follow TCRdb's processing rather than the paper's. The data contain tens of thousands of clones, roughly 18% of them singletons.

The source material was blood. This clonotype was sampled from a male donor with papillary thyroid cancer or a benign thyroid nodule (not recorded which). Some clones in this sample may be carry-over from other donors' samples. The chain joins TRBV5-1 to TRBJ1-1, with TRBD1 as a possible D gene (5 bases). The CDR3 bases are TGCGCCAGCAGCTTGATCCCGGGGCCCAAAGCTGAAGCTTTCTTT. Its translation is CASSLIPGPKAEAFF.